The clone carrying this T cell receptor beta chain was recorded once. This record belongs to a study of blood T cell repertoires in COVID-19. Libraries were prepared by immunoSEQ multiplex PCR; TCRdb keeps only in-frame clonotypes and omits some of them. The sample has about 200,000 clones; around 90% are singletons. Germline CDR1 is SGHKS and CDR2 is YYEKEE (reference sequence). CDR3 length: 15 residues. V was shortened by 0 bases and J by 5 bases, with 11 bases between the two germline ends. The sample was peripheral blood. The chain couples TRBV5-5 to TRBJ2-2; weak D call: TRBD1 (5 bases). This TCR was sampled from a man aged 55 to 70 with acute or convalescent COVID-19. CDR3 nucleotides: TGTGCCAGCAGCTTGGGGTTCAGGGCGACCGGGGAGCTGTTTTTT. Translation gives CASSLGFRATGELFF.